This passage covers 20 T cell receptor beta chains from one sample sequenced in a study of control samples from healthy donors and cancer patients. This table comes from immunoSEQ multiplex PCR, and its TCRdb copy is limited to in-frame clones, with some not included. The sample has approximately 220,000 clones, about 94% seen once. Sequencing was carried out using blood. The receptors derive from a man over 45 in good health.

The chain combines TRBV5-6 with TRBJ2-7; the D call may be TRBD1 or TRBD2 (5 bases each). V was clipped by 3 bases and J by 2 bases, with 18 bases between them. Germline V gene data show CDR1 as SGHDT and CDR2 as YYEEEE. This CDR3 is 16 amino acids long. The CDR3 bases are TGTGCCAGCAGCTCCCTGGCTTGGGGGACCACCTACGAGCAGTACTTC. It is translated as CASSSLAWGTTYEQYF.

The CDR3 here is CASSRSLWTDNSPLHF. The DNA of the CDR3 is TGTGCCAGCAGCCGAAGCCTATGGACGGATAATTCACCCCTCCACTTT. The V and J genes are TRBV3-1 (or the pseudogene TRBV3-2) and TRBJ1-6; the D is unclear. V was cut by 4 bases and J by 5 bases, with 15 bases left in between. The length of the CDR3 is 16 residues. The germline CDR1 and CDR2 sequences are LGHDT and YNNKEL (reference sequence).

This rearrangement joins TRBV11-3 to TRBJ1-3, with 7 bases that match TRBD1. Germline V lookup: CDR1 SGHNT, CDR2 YENEEA. V lost 0 bases, J lost 16 bases, and 12 bases stayed unmatched. CDR3 length equals 14 residues. The CDR3 spells CASSLDSRTGQAYF. The CDR3 bases are TGTGCCAGCAGCTTAGATTCACGGACAGGTCAGGCCTATTTT.

V usage is TRBV6-2 or TRBV6-3 and J usage is TRBJ1-2, with 8 bases lining up with TRBD1. Losses at the gene ends were 6 bases for V and 4 bases for J; bases not matched to a gene: 10. Germline V gene data show CDR1 as MNHEY and CDR2 as SVGEGT. This CDR3 comprises 15 residues. CDR3 sequence (DNA): TGTGCCAGCAGCGACCGCTACAGGGGGGGCTATGGCTACACCTTC. Encoded protein: CASSDRYRGGYGYTF.

The rearrangement uses TRBV5-5 and TRBJ2-7; D gene unclear. Germline V CDR1 and CDR2: SGHKS, YYEKEE (reference sequence). V lost 4 bases, J lost 3 bases, and 14 bases lay in between. CDR3 size: 14 residues. The CDR3 spells CASSPFPGNYEQYF. The CDR3 region has the DNA TGTGCCAGCAGCCCCTTCCCCGGCAACTACGAGCAGTACTTC.

This rearrangement joins TRBV30 to TRBJ2-7, with D possibly matching TRBD1 (6 bases). The V end lost 2 bases, the J end lost 3 bases, and 17 bases lay between the germline ends. The V gene's germline CDR1 is GTSNPN and CDR2 SVGIG (reference sequence). The CDR3 is 15 residues long. The CDR3 bases are TGTGCCTGGAGTTCCTCTCTGGGGGCCTACTACGAGCAGTACTTC. It encodes CAWSSSLGAYYEQYF.

The rearrangement uses TRBV9 and TRBJ1-1; 7 nucleotides agree with TRBD1. The CDR3 spans 16 residues. The V gene's germline CDR1 is SGDLS and CDR2 YYNGEE. The trim removed 4 bases at V and 5 bases at J, leaving 14 bases unmatched. The CDR3 here is CASSNQLVPQGTEAFF. CDR3 sequence (DNA): TGTGCCAGCAGCAACCAGCTCGTACCACAGGGGACTGAAGCTTTCTTT.

The V call is TRBV10-1, the J call TRBJ1-1; D remains unclear. This CDR3 has 13 residues. The V and J ends lost 4 bases and 9 bases respectively, with 15 bases between them. Per germline, CDR1 WNHNN and CDR2 SYGVQD (reference sequence). CDR3 DNA: TGCGCCAGCAGTGTTCTGAGGGAAGGGAAAGCTTTCTTT. This sequence encodes CASSVLREGKAFF.

The rearrangement links TRBV21-1 to TRBJ2-7; TRBD1, the D gene given by the table, was not confirmed from the DNA. TRBV21-1 is classified as a pseudogene. The CDR3 runs 15 residues. CDR3: CASSKLKGPTYEQYF. The CDR3 DNA reads TGTGCCAGCAGCAAACTTAAGGGGCCGACCTACGAGCAGTACTTC.

The chain joins TRBV7-2 to TRBJ1-4, with unresolved D. This CDR3 contains 15 residues. The ends were cut back, 5 bases at V and 5 bases at J, with 15 bases in the middle. Germline CDR1 is SGHTA and CDR2 is FQGNSA. The CDR3 reads CASSANRAPNEKLFF. The CDR3 DNA follows: TGTGCCAGCAGCGCTAACCGGGCCCCAAATGAAAAACTGTTTTTT. Using reference TRBV7-2 and TRBJ1-4 for the parts outside the CDR3, the full variable domain is GAGVSQSPSNKVTEKGKDVELRCDPISGHTALYWYRQSLGQGLEFLIYFQGNSAPDKSGLPSDRFSAERTGGSVSTLTIQRTQQEDSAVYLCASSANRAPNEKLFFGSGTQLSVL.

The chain links TRBV5-1 to TRBJ2-3, with 8 bases fitting TRBD1. The CDR3 is 15 amino acids. Germline CDR1 and CDR2: SGHRS and YFSETQ. Trimming at V came to 4 bases and at J to 3 bases, leaving 7 bases not matched to a gene. The CDR3 sequence is CASSVGQGGTDTQYF. Written as DNA, the CDR3 is TGCGCCAGCAGCGTTGGACAGGGTGGGACAGATACGCAGTATTTT.

This clone was found once. This rearrangement joins TRBV28 to TRBJ1-2; D gene ambiguous. V dropped 7 bases and J dropped 1 base, with 10 bases sitting between them. Germline CDR1 reads MDHEN; CDR2 reads SYDVKM. The CDR3 is 13 amino acids. CDR3 protein: CASTPGVNYGYTF. The CDR3 bases are TGTGCCAGCACCCCAGGAGTTAACTATGGCTACACCTTC.

This clone was picked up one time. The chain carries TRBV2 and TRBJ2-2, with D tentatively TRBD1 (6 bases). The CDR3 totals 13 residues. Germline values: CDR1 SNHLY, CDR2 FYNNEI. Trimming stripped 3 bases from V and 7 bases from J, with 9 bases between. CDR3 protein: CASSDRGVGELFF. CDR3 DNA: TGTGCCAGCAGTGACAGGGGCGTCGGGGAGCTGTTTTTT.

V and J are TRBV9 and TRBJ2-5, with D perhaps matching TRBD1 (6 bases). Germline CDR1 and CDR2: SGDLS and YYNGEE. This CDR3 contains 14 residues. Trimming took off 0 bases at V and 10 bases at J, with 16 bases between the two ends. The CDR3 region has the DNA TGTGCCAGCAGCGTAGATGGGGCAGGGGAAGACCAGTACTTC. It codes for CASSVDGAGEDQYF.

The gene calls are TRBV7-3 and TRBJ2-1; TRBD2 matches 11 bases. Germline CDR1 reads SGHTA; CDR2 reads FQGTGA. The V gene end was trimmed by 5 bases and the J gene end by 7 bases; junction bases not matched to a gene: 10. The CDR3 totals 16 residues. The CDR3 spells CASSPGTSGGVNEQFF. The CDR3 region has the DNA TGTGCCAGCAGCCCAGGGACTAGCGGTGGGGTAAATGAGCAGTTCTTC.

The J gene is TRBJ2-1, the V gene TRBV20-1; D tentatively fits TRBD1 or TRBD2 (6 bases each). With 6 bases removed from V and 10 bases from J, the gap between germline ends came to 13 bases. CDR1 DFQATT and CDR2 SNEGSKA come from the germline V gene (reference sequence). This CDR3 contains 11 residues. In DNA form, the CDR3 reads TGCAGTGCCCGACAGGAGGGCGAGCAGTTCTTC. It specifies CSARQEGEQFF.

This clone has a handful of counts. The genes are TRBV5-1 and TRBJ1-1, with D hard to call. Trimming shortened V by 4 bases and J by 1 base, and 14 bases separated the two germline ends. Germline-derived CDR1 and CDR2 are SGHRS and YFSETQ. There are 15 residues in the CDR3. The CDR3 here is CASSRIGPGNTEAFF. CDR3 bases: TGCGCCAGCAGCCGAATTGGACCGGGGAACACTGAAGCTTTCTTT.

The chain is built from TRBV9 and TRBJ1-2; 8 nucleotides align to TRBD1. The CDR3 consists of 14 residues. Trimming took 0 bases from V and 4 from J; bases not matched to a gene: 2. Germline lookup yields CDR1 SGDLS and CDR2 YYNGEE. CDR3: CASSVGDRRYGYTF. CDR3 nucleotide sequence: TGTGCCAGCAGCGTAGGGGACAGGCGCTATGGCTACACCTTC.

The chain carries TRBV6-2 or TRBV6-3 and TRBJ1-2; 9 bases map to TRBD1. CDR3 length: 15 amino acids. CDR1 MNHEY and CDR2 SVGEGT come from the germline V gene. V shed 6 bases, J shed 5 bases, and the junction held 10 bases outside the gene matches. CDR3 amino acids: CASSTPGTGRYGYTF. As DNA, the CDR3 is TGTGCCAGCAGCACCCCCGGGACAGGGCGTTATGGCTACACCTTC.

The genes are TRBV19 and TRBJ1-5; TRBD1 might be the D (5 bases). The CDR3 contains 14 residues. Germline loops: CDR1 LNHDA, CDR2 SQIVND (reference sequence). V was shortened by 2 bases and J by 7 bases, with 12 bases between the two germline ends. The CDR3 spells CASSIIDSWQPQHF. CDR3 in DNA: TGTGCCAGTAGTATAATTGACAGTTGGCAGCCCCAGCATTTT.